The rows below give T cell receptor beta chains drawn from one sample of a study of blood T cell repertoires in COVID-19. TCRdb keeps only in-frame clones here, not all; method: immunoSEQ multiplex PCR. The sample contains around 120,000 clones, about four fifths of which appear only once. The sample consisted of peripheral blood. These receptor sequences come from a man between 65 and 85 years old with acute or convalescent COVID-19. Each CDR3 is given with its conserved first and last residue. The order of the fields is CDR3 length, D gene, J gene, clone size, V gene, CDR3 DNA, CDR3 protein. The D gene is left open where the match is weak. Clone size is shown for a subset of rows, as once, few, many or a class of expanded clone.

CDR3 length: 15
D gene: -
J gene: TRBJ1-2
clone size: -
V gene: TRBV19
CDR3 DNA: TGTGCCAGTAGTATCCCCCAATCCAGGGGTTTTGGCTACACCTTC
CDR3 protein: CASSIPQSRGFGYTF

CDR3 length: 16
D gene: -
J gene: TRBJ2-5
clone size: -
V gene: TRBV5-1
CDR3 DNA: TGCGCCAACAGGAAACGGGAGACCGTTTTGCAGAAGACCCAGTACTTC
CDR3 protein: CANRKRETVLQKTQYF

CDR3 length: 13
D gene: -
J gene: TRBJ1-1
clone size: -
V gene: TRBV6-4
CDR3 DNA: TGTGCCAGCAGTCCCCAGATGAACACTGAAGCTTTCTTT
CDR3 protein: CASSPQMNTEAFF

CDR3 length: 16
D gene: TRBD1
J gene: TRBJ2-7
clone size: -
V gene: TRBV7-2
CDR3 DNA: TGTGCCAGCAGCTTAGTCCGTGGGACAGGGGTCTCCGAGCAGTACTTC
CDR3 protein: CASSLVRGTGVSEQYF

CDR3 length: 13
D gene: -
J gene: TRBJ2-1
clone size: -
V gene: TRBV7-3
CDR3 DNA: TGTGCCAGCAGCAAAACAGGGTACAATGAGCAGTTCTTC
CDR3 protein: CASSKTGYNEQFF

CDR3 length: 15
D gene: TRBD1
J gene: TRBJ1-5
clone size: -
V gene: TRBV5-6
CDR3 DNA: TGTGCCAGCAGCGGACAGGGGGCGGGCAATCAGCCCCAGCATTTT
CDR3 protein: CASSGQGAGNQPQHF

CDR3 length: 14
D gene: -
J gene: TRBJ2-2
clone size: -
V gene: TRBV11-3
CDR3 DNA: TGTGCCAGCAGCCTTAGGGGGAACACCGGGGAGCTGTTTTTT
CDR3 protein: CASSLRGNTGELFF

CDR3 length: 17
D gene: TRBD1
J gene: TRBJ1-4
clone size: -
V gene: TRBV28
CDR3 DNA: TGTGCCAGCAGTTTACCGGGACAGGGGGCAACTAATGAAAAACTGTTTTTT
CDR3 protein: CASSLPGQGATNEKLFF

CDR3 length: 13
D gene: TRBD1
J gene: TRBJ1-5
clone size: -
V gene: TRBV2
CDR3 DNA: TGTGCCAGCCGGGACAGGGGCAATCAGCCCCAGCATTTT
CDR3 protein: CASRDRGNQPQHF

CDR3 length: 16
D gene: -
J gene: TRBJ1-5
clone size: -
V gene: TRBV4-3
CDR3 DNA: TGCGCCAGCAGCCAAGATTGGCCCCTGGGCAATCAGCCCCAGCATTTT
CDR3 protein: CASSQDWPLGNQPQHF

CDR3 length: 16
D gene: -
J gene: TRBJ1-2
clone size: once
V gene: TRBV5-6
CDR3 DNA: TGTGCCAGCAGCTTCCGCAGGCCGTCGTTTAACTATGGCTACACCTTC
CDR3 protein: CASSFRRPSFNYGYTF

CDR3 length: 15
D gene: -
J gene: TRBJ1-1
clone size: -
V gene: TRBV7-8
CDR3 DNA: TGTGCCAGCAGCTCCCGGGGGGGGCTGGGTACTGAAGCTTTCTTT
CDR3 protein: CASSSRGGLGTEAFF

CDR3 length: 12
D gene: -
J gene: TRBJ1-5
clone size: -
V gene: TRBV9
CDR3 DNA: TGTGCCAGCAGCGTCGGGAATCAGCCCCAGCATTTT
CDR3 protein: CASSVGNQPQHF

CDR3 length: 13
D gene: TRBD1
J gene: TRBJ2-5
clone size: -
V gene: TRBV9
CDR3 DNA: TGTGCCAGCAGTGGGACAGGGGAGGGGACCCAGTACTTC
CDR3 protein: CASSGTGEGTQYF

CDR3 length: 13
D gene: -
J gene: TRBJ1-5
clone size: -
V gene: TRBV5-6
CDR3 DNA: TGTGCCAGCAGCTTGGAGGAGAATCAGCCCCAGCATTTT
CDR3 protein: CASSLEENQPQHF

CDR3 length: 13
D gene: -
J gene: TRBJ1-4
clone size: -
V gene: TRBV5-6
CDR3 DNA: TGTGCCAGCAGCTCCCTGGCGGATGAAAAACTGTTTTTT
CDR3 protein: CASSSLADEKLFF

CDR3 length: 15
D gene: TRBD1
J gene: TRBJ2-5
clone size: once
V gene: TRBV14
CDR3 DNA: TGTGCCAGCAGCCGCTTCTGGACAGGGTCAGAGACCCAGTACTTC
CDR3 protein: CASSRFWTGSETQYF

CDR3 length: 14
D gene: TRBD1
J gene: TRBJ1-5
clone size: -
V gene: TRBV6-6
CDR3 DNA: TGTGCCAGCAGGCGGAGGGGGCCGAGGCAGCCCCAGCATTTT
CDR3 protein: CASRRRGPRQPQHF

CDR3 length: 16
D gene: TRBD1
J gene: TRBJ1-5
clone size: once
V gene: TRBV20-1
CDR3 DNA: TGCAGTGCCAGTCAACCGGGACAGGGTTACAATCAGCCCCAGCATTTT
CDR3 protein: CSASQPGQGYNQPQHF

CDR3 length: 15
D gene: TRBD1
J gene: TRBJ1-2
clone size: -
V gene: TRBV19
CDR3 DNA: TGTGCCAGTAGTGCCCAGGGACAGCTAAACTATGGCTACACCTTC
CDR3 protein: CASSAQGQLNYGYTF

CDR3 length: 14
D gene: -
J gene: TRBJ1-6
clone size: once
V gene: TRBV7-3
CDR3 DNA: TGTGCCAGCAGCCGAGGAGGACATAATTCACCCCTCCACTTT
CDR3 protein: CASSRGGHNSPLHF

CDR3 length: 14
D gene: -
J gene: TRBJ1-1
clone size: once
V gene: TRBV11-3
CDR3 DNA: TGTGCCAGCAGCCGCGGGGGGGGGAACACTGAAGCTTTCTTT
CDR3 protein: CASSRGGGNTEAFF

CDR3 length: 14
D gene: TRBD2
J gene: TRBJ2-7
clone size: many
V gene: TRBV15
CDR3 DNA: TGTGCCACCAGCAGAGATGGGAGGGGTATCGAGCAGTACTTC
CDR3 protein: CATSRDGRGIEQYF

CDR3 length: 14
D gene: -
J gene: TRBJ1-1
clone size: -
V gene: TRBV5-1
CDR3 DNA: TGCGCCAGCAGCGAGGTCCCAATGAACACTGAAGCTTTCTTT
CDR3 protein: CASSEVPMNTEAFF

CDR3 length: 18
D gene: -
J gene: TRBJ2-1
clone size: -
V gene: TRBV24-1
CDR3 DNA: TGTGCCACCAGTGATTTATCCGGGTCCGGGAGTGGGCACAATGAGCAGTTCTTC
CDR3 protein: CATSDLSGSGSGHNEQFF

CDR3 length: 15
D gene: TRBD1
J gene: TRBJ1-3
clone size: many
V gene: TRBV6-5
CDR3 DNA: TGTGCCAGCGAACACGGGACAGGGGCTGGAAACACCATATATTTT
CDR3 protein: CASEHGTGAGNTIYF

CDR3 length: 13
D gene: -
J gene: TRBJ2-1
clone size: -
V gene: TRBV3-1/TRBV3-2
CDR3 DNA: TGTGCCAGCAGCCCATCGGGGTATGGTGAGCAGTTCTTC
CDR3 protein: CASSPSGYGEQFF

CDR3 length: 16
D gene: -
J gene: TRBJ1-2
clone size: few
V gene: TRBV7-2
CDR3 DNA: TGTGCCAGCAGCTTAAGGTCGCGATTAGGGGGTTATGGCTACACCTTC
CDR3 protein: CASSLRSRLGGYGYTF

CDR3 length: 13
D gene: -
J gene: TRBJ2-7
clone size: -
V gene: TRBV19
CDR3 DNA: TGTGCCAGTAGTTTCAGGGGAGCCTACGAGCAGTACTTC
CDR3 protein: CASSFRGAYEQYF

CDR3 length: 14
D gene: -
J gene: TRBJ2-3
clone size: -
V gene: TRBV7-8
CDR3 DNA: TGTGCCAGCAGCCCTGACTGGGTACAAGATACGCAGTATTTT
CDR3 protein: CASSPDWVQDTQYF

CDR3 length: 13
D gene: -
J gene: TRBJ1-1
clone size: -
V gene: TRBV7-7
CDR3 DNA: TGTGCTAGCAGCCCCCTGTGGAACACTGAAGCTTTCTTT
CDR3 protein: CASSPLWNTEAFF

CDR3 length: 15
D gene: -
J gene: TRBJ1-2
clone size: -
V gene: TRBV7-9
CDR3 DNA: TGTGCCAGCAGCTTAGAGGCCAGGGGTAACTATGGCTACACCTTC
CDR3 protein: CASSLEARGNYGYTF

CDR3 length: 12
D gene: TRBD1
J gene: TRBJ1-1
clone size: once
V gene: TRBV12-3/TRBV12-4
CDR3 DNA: TGTGCCAGCAACAGGGGAGCCACTGAAGCTTTCTTT
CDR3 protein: CASNRGATEAFF

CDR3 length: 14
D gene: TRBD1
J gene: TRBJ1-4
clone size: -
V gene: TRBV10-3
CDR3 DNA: TGTGCCATCAGCCGGGACAGGGGAGATGAAAAACTGTTTTTT
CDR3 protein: CAISRDRGDEKLFF

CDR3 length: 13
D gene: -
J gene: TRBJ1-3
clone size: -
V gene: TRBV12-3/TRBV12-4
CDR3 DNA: TGTGCCAGCAGTCCTCAGATGGGAAACACCATATATTTT
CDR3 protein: CASSPQMGNTIYF